This T cell receptor beta chain was found in a study of blood T cells in healthy people across ages. This clonotype came up many times. The CDR3 length is 14 residues. V was clipped by 4 bases and J by 2 bases, with 11 bases between them. From germline, CDR1 is SGHDT and CDR2 YYEEEE. PBMCs, at least 6.5 million per sample, were isolated. The total RNA that was extracted per sample amounted to at least 5.5 micrograms. A J-beta primer mix and a sample-barcoded 5' primer were used in a second PCR of about 7 to 12 cycles. TCRdb called the 5' RACE reads again in MiXCR, with one record for every CDR3 protein. The table includes roughly 680,000 distinct CDR3 sequences, roughly half detected once.

Sequenced material: blood. This TCR came from an elderly woman in good health. This chain connects TRBV5-6 to TRBJ2-3; D uncertain. CDR3 protein: CASSAPFYTDTQYF. The DNA of the CDR3 is TGTGCCAGCAGCGCCCCCTTTTACACAGATACGCAGTATTTT.